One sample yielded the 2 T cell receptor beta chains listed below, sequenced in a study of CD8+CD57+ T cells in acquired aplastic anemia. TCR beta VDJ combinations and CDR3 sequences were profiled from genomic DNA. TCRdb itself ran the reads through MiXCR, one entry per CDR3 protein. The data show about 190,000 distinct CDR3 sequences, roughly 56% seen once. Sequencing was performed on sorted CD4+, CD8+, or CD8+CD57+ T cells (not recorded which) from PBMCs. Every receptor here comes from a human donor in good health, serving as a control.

The CDR3 loop is CASNSGLGPLVKTDTQYF. The CDR3 DNA sequence: TGTGCCAGCAATTCCGGATTGGGGCCGCTCGTCAAAACAGATACGCAGTATTTT. The chain couples TRBV6-6 to TRBJ2-3, with D tentatively TRBD1 (5 bases). The CDR3 extends over 18 amino acids. V was shortened by 7 bases and J by 3 bases, with 26 bases between the two germline ends. Germline lookup yields CDR1 MNHNY and CDR2 SVGAGI (reference sequence).

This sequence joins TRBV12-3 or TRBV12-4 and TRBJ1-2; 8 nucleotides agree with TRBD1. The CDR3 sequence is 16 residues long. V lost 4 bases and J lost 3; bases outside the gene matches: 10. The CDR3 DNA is TGTGCCAGCAGTTCAGATCAGGGGGCCGTCTACTATGGCTACACCTTC. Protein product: CASSSDQGAVYYGYTF.